This T cell receptor (beta chain) was recorded in a study of T cell responses to AZD1222 COVID-19 vaccine. The CDR3 loop spans 15 amino acids. The V gene's germline CDR1 is SGHRS and CDR2 YFSETQ. The junction had 5 bases not matched to a gene; V was cut back by 4 bases and J by 2 bases. Study observations and caveats: There were repertoire samples only from the period after the peak T cell response.

Sequenced by immunoSEQ multiplex PCR; TCRdb stores in-frame clones only, minus some. The sample has fewer than 85,000 clones; 90% are singletons. As concerns this clone: Its cognate antigen is unknown.

Sequencing used peripheral blood, obtained on day 0 of AZD1222 vaccination. The clonotype originates from an adult in good health. This chain joins TRBV5-1 and TRBJ2-3, with 9 bases fitting TRBD2. In DNA form, the CDR3 reads TGCGCCAGCAGCGAGACTAGCGGACCCACAGATACGCAGTATTTT. As protein: CASSETSGPTDTQYF.